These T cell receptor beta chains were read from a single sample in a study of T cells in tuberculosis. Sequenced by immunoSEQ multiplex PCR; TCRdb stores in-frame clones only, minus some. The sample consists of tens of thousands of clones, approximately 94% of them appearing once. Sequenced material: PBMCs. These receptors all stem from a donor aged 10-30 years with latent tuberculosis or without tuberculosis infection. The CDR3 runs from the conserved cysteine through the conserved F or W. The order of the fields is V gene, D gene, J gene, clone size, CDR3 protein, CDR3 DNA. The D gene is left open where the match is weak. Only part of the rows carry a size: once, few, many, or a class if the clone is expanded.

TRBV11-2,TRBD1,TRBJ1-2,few,CASSRPGGTGVQRGYTF,TGTGCCAGCAGCCGACCAGGGGGGACAGGGGTGCAAAGAGGCTACACCTTC
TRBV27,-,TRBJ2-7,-,CASSSTASQNYEQYF,TGTGCCAGCAGTTCCACCGCTAGTCAAAACTACGAGCAGTACTTC
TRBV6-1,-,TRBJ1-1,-,CASSARPLSGTEAFF,TGTGCCAGCAGTGCGCGTCCCCTGAGCGGCACTGAAGCTTTCTTT
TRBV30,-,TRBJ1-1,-,CAWEAGLTEAFF,TGTGCCTGGGAGGCAGGGTTGACTGAAGCTTTCTTT
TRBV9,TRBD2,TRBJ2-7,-,CASTAGTSVRDEQYF,TGTGCCAGCACCGCCGGGACTAGCGTTAGGGACGAGCAGTACTTC
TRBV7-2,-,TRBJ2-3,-,CASSLGPVVPGTQYF,TGTGCCAGCAGCTTAGGTCCAGTAGTCCCGGGAACGCAGTATTTT
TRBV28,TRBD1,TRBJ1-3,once,CASSSGQGNSGNTIYF,TGTGCCAGCAGTTCCGGACAGGGAAACTCTGGAAACACCATATATTTT
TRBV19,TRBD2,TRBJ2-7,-,CASSASGRRVSEQYF,TGTGCCAGTAGTGCTAGCGGGAGAAGGGTGAGCGAGCAGTACTTC
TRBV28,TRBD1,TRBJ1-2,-,CASSGGTGHPYGYTF,TGTGCCAGCAGTGGGGGGACAGGGCATCCTTATGGCTACACCTTC
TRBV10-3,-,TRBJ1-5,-,CAISAGYLSSNQPQHF,TGTGCCATCAGCGCAGGGTATCTCTCGAGCAATCAGCCCCAGCATTTT
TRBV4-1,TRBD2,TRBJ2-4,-,CASSQPGRLAGDFKNIQYF,TGCGCCAGCAGCCAACCCGGTCGGCTAGCGGGAGATTTCAAAAACATTCAGTACTTC
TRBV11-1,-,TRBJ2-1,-,CASRGSPAWGDEQFF,TGTGCCAGCAGAGGGAGCCCGGCGTGGGGGGATGAGCAGTTCTTC
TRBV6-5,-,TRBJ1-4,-,CASGQGRKEKLFF,TGTGCCAGCGGGCAGGGTCGGAAGGAAAAACTGTTTTTT
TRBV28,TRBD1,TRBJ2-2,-,CASSRDRSGGELFF,TGTGCCAGCAGCCGGGACAGGTCTGGTGGGGAGCTGTTTTTT
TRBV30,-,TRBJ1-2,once,CAWRRRRSYGYTF,TGTGCCTGGAGGCGCCGCCGATCCTATGGCTACACCTTC
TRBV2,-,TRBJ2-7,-,CAQEGGESYEQYF,TGTGCCCAAGAGGGTGGGGAATCCTACGAGCAGTACTTC
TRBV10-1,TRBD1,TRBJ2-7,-,CASSGDSGTYEQYF,TGCGCCAGCAGTGGGGACAGCGGAACCTACGAGCAGTACTTC
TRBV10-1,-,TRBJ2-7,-,CASSPGGGSYEQYF,TGCGCCAGCAGTCCGGGGGGCGGGAGCTACGAGCAGTACTTC
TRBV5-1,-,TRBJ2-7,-,CASSWDKGHYEQYF,TGCGCCAGCAGCTGGGACAAGGGGCATTACGAGCAGTACTTC
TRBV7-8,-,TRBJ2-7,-,CASSSLRFQGSFYEQYF,TGTGCCAGCAGCTCCCTGCGGTTCCAGGGGTCGTTCTACGAGCAGTACTTC
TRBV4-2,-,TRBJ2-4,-,CASSQRQGLAKNIQYF,TGTGCCAGCAGCCAGAGACAGGGACTAGCCAAAAACATTCAGTACTTC
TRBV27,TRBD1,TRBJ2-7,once,CASSPGTGLRYEQYF,TGTGCCAGCAGTCCAGGGACAGGCCTGCGCTACGAGCAGTACTTC
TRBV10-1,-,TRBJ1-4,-,CASSPTVAGEEKLFF,TGCGCCAGCAGCCCTACAGTCGCCGGGGAGGAAAAACTGTTTTTT
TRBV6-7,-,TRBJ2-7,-,CASSYGRARYTSSYEQYF,TGTGCCAGCAGTTACGGGCGGGCCAGGTATACCAGCTCCTACGAGCAGTACTTC
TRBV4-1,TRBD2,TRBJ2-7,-,CASSQGTSGSRYEQYF,TGCGCCAGCAGCCAAGGGACTAGCGGGAGTCGGTACGAGCAGTACTTC
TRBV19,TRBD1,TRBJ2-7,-,CASSDPGQRYEQYF,TGTGCCAGTAGTGATCCGGGACAGCGCTACGAGCAGTACTTC
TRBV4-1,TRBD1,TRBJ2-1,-,CASSQRTGDYFSIYNEQFF,TGCGCCAGCAGCCAACGGACAGGGGATTACTTCTCAATCTACAATGAGCAGTTCTTC
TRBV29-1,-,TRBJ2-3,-,CSVGTALTDTQYF,TGCAGCGTTGGGACAGCACTCACAGATACGCAGTATTTT
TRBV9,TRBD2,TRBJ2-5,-,CASSIAGGKETQYF,TGTGCCAGCAGCATAGCGGGAGGAAAAGAGACCCAGTACTTC
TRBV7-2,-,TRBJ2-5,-,CASSSLAFSALGETQYF,TGTGCCAGCAGTTCCCTCGCGTTTAGCGCTCTGGGAGAGACCCAGTACTTC
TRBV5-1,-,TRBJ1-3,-,CASSFNSLSSGNTIYF,TGCGCCAGCAGCTTTAACTCCCTTAGCTCTGGAAACACCATATATTTT
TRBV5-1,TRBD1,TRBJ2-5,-,CASSLTGTGLETQYF,TGCGCCAGCAGCTTAACCGGGACAGGGCTAGAGACCCAGTACTTC
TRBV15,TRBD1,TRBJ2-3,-,CATSGRDRDYTQYF,TGTGCCACCAGCGGCCGGGACAGGGATTATACGCAGTATTTT
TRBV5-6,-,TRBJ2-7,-,CASSSTTNSYEQYF,TGTGCCAGCAGCTCTACTACCAACTCCTACGAGCAGTACTTC
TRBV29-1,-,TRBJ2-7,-,CSVEDVQGYEQYF,TGCAGCGTTGAAGATGTTCAGGGCTACGAGCAGTACTTC
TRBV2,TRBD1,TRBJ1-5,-,CASSGQGDQPQHF,TGTGCCAGCAGTGGACAGGGAGATCAGCCCCAGCATTTT
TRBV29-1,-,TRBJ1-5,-,CSAGGQNQPQHF,TGCAGCGCCGGAGGACAGAATCAGCCCCAGCATTTT
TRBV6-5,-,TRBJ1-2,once,CASTDTTGNSGYTF,TGTGCCAGCACCGATACTACAGGGAATAGTGGCTACACCTTC
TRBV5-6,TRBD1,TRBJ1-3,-,CASSLPTGGDGNTIYF,TGTGCCAGCAGCCTACCGACAGGGGGAGATGGAAACACCATATATTTT
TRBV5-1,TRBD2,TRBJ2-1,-,CASSLVITGGEDNEQFF,TGCGCCAGCAGCTTGGTGATAACGGGAGGCGAAGACAATGAGCAGTTCTTC
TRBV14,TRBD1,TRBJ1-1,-,CASSEYRGTEAFF,TGTGCCAGCAGCGAATACAGGGGCACTGAAGCTTTCTTT
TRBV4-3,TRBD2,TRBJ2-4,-,CASSQDHGRAAIQYF,TGCGCCAGCAGCCAAGATCACGGGAGGGCCGCGATTCAGTACTTC
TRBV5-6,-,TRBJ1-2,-,CASSSGGSGYTF,TGTGCCAGCAGCTCCGGGGGGAGTGGCTACACCTTC
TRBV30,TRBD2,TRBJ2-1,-,CAWSAELAGVEQFF,TGTGCCTGGAGTGCGGAACTAGCGGGAGTTGAGCAGTTCTTC
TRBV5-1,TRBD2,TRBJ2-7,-,CASSLGGTTYEQYF,TGCGCCAGCAGCTTGGGGGGGACTACCTACGAGCAGTACTTC
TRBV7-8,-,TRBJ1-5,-,CASSHSQWGEPNQPQHF,TGTGCCAGCAGCCATAGCCAATGGGGGGAACCCAATCAGCCCCAGCATTTT
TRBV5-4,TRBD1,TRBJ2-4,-,CASSLTGGRNIQYF,TGTGCCAGCAGCTTGACAGGGGGGAGGAACATTCAGTACTTC
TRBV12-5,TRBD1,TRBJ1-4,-,CASGRGTGIEKLFF,TGTGCTAGTGGCCGTGGGACAGGGATTGAAAAACTGTTTTTT
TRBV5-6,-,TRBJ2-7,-,CASAVDTYEQYF,TGTGCCTCCGCGGTGGACACCTACGAGCAGTACTTC
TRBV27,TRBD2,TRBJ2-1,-,CASSYGSGIYNEQFF,TGTGCCAGCAGTTATGGTAGCGGGATCTACAATGAGCAGTTCTTC
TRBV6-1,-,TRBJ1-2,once,CASSVGTIYGYTF,TGTGCCAGCAGTGTTGGAACTATCTATGGCTACACCTTC
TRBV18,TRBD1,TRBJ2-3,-,CASSKDRDGTDTQYF,TGTGCCAGCTCTAAAGACAGGGACGGCACAGATACGCAGTATTTT
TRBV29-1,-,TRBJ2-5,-,CSVAQGTQYF,TGCAGCGTAGCGCAAGGGACCCAGTACTTC
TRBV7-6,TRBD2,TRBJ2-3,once,CASSPRLAASTDTQYF,TGTGCCAGCAGCCCCCGGCTAGCGGCGAGCACAGATACGCAGTATTTT
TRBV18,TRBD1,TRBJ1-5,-,CASSRQGAGSNQPQHF,TGTGCCAGCTCAAGACAGGGGGCTGGGAGCAATCAGCCCCAGCATTTT